This T cell receptor beta chain emerged from a study of T cell changes during pregnancy in multiple sclerosis. V shed 5 bases and J shed 9 bases, with 16 bases lying between them. Germline CDR1 reads MDHEN; CDR2 reads SYDVKM. The CDR3 loop spans 13 amino acids. The method was immunoSEQ multiplex PCR; TCRdb's version includes in-frame clones alone and lacks a portion of them. This sample has around 35,000 clones, with approximately 92% found just once. V gene TRBV28 combines with J gene TRBJ1-1, with D perhaps TRBD1 (6 bases). This TCR came from a female donor with multiple sclerosis, enrolled in a pregnancy study. The source material was PBMCs (not recorded whether the cells were cultured). The CDR3 DNA sequence: TGTGCCAGCAGTCCCCAGACAGGTCTTCAAGCTTTCTTT. It translates to CASSPQTGLQAFF.